A single sample gave rise to the 12 T cell receptor beta chains below, sequenced in a study of T cell responses to AZD1222 COVID-19 vaccine. Generated by immunoSEQ multiplex PCR, the TCRdb table keeps only in-frame clones and is missing some. Of 95,000 to 150,000 clones in the sample, approximately 86% were seen once. The sequences come from peripheral blood, collected on day 0 of AZD1222 vaccination. The receptors derive from an adult in good health.

Of note for this clone: An end of the junction does not agree with germline; a read error may underlie this. V usage is TRBV7-2 and J usage is TRBJ1-3; D is uncertain. The CDR3 is 14 residues long. Germline CDR1 and CDR2: SGHTA and FQGNSA. The CDR3 coding sequence is TGTGCCAGCAGCCTAGCTTACTCTGGAAACACCATATATTTT. This sequence encodes CASSLAYSGNTIYF.

V is TRBV9 and J is TRBJ2-1; TRBD2 matches at 8 bases. Losses at the gene ends were 4 bases for V and 3 bases for J; bases not matched to a gene: 6. CDR1 is SGDLS and CDR2 is YYNGEE in the germline V gene. There are 15 residues in the CDR3. CDR3 DNA: TGTGCCAGCAGCCGTAGCGGGGATAACTACAATGAGCAGTTCTTC. This translates into CASSRSGDNYNEQFF. Filled out from reference TRBV9 and TRBJ2-1, the complete variable domain reads DSGVTQTPKHLITATGQRVTLRCSPRSGDLSVYWYQQSLDQGLQFLIQYYNGEERAKGNILERFSAQQFPDLHSELNLSSLELGDSALYFCASSRSGDNYNEQFFGPGTRLTVL.

The chain employs TRBV20-1 and TRBJ2-1; D is unclear. Germline-derived CDR1 and CDR2 are DFQATT and SNEGSKA (reference sequence). CDR3 length equals 11 residues. With 3 bases removed from V and 13 bases from J, the gap between germline ends came to 13 bases. CDR3 in amino acids: CSASLTVKQFF. CDR3 in DNA: TGCAGTGCTAGTTTAACAGTCAAACAGTTCTTC.

The V and J genes are TRBV30 and TRBJ1-2; TRBD1 is a possible D gene (5 bases). The V gene's germline CDR1 is GTSNPN and CDR2 SVGIG (reference sequence). The V gene lost 5 bases and the J gene lost 8 bases, with 12 bases spanning the gap. The CDR3 extends over 11 amino acids. The CDR3 DNA is TGTGCCTGGGGGGACTTGTTGGGCTACACCTTC. Protein product: CAWGDLLGYTF.

The V call is TRBV2, the J call TRBJ2-5; no definite D call. The CDR3 runs 13 residues. CDR1 and CDR2 (germline): SNHLY, FYNNEI. V was shortened by 4 bases and J by 5 bases, with 11 bases between the two germline ends. For the CDR3, the DNA is TGTGCCAGCAGTGTTCGACCTTCGGAGACCCAGTACTTC. This translates into CASSVRPSETQYF.

The V and J genes are TRBV7-9 and TRBJ2-5; D tentatively reads TRBD1 or TRBD2 (5 bases each). The CDR3 runs 14 residues. Germline values: CDR1 SEHNR, CDR2 FQNEAQ (reference sequence). Trimming left V 3 bases short and J 12 bases short, with 20 bases between. CDR3 residues: CASSFSRFGAPEYF. Written as DNA, the CDR3 is TGTGCCAGCAGCTTCAGCCGCTTCGGGGCGCCCGAGTACTTC.

This chain uses TRBV2 with TRBJ2-2, with D unclear. CDR3 size: 13 residues. Germline V gives CDR1 SNHLY, CDR2 FYNNEI. The V end was cut by 6 bases, the J end by 5 bases, with 10 bases between. CDR3 sequence (DNA): TGTGCCAGCAGGGTCCCCACTACCGGGGAGCTGTTTTTT. The encoded protein is CASRVPTTGELFF.

The V gene is TRBV6-1, the J gene TRBJ2-3; D is perhaps TRBD1 (6 bases). The CDR3 covers 16 residues. The V end was cut by 4 bases, the J end by 4 bases, with 18 bases between. From germline, CDR1 is MNHNS and CDR2 SASEGT. As DNA, the CDR3 is TGTGCCAGCAGTGCAGAACAGGGTTCAGGGGCAGATACGCAGTATTTT. Its protein is CASSAEQGSGADTQYF.

The gene calls are TRBV28 and TRBJ2-7; 10 nucleotides agree with TRBD1. The ends lost 7 bases at V and 6 bases at J; junction bases unmatched: 12. There are 15 residues in the CDR3. Looked up from germline, CDR1 is MDHEN and CDR2 is SYDVKM. CDR3 region: CASNAPRDRGSEQYF. For the CDR3, the DNA is TGTGCCAGCAACGCGCCCCGGGACAGGGGTTCCGAGCAGTACTTC.

The J gene is TRBJ2-2, the V gene TRBV2, with TRBD2 matching 12 bases. CDR3 length equals 16 residues. The V gene end was trimmed by 3 bases and the J gene end by 6 bases; junction bases not matched to a gene: 5. Germline assignment: CDR1 SNHLY and CDR2 FYNNEI. The CDR3, as DNA: TGTGCCAGCAGTGATTGGACTAGCGGGGCTTCCGGGGAGCTGTTTTTT. Protein product: CASSDWTSGASGELFF.

The chain recombines TRBV6-5 with TRBJ1-1; D not certain. The V end lost 7 bases, the J end lost 6 bases, and 12 bases lay between the germline ends. The CDR3 runs 12 residues. Germline CDR1 MNHEY, CDR2 SVGAGI. The CDR3 spells CASIVVGAEAFF. The CDR3 DNA follows: TGTGCCAGCATCGTCGTTGGGGCTGAAGCTTTCTTT.

This clone was seen once. For the CDR3, the DNA is TGTGCCAGCAGCTTAGGAACCGTCAACAATGAGCAGTTCTTC. It codes for CASSLGTVNNEQFF. J is TRBJ2-1 and V is TRBV7-2; D gene unclear. The CDR3 is 14 amino acids. Per germline, CDR1 SGHTA and CDR2 FQGNSA. Trimming left V 1 base short and J 5 bases short, with 9 bases between.